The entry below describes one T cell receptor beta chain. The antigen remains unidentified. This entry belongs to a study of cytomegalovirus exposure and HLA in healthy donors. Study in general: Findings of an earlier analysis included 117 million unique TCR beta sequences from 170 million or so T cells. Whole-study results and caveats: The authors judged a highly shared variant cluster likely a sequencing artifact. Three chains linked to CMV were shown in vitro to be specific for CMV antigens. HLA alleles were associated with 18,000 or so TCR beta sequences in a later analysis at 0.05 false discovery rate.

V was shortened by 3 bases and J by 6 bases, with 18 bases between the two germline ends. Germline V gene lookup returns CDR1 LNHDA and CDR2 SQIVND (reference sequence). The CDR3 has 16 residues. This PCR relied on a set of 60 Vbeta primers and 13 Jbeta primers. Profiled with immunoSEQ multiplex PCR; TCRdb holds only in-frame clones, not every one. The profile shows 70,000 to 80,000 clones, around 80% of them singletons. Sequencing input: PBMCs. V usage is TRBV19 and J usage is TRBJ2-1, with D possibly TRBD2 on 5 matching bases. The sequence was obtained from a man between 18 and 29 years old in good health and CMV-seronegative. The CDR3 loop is CASSIVFQVGGNEQFF. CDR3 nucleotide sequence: TGTGCCAGTAGTATCGTTTTTCAGGTAGGAGGCAATGAGCAGTTCTTC.